The clone carrying this T cell receptor beta chain turned up a few times. Its specificity is unknown. The source of the sample is a study of T cell repertoires in cytomegalovirus infection. Study information: Both recently identified HLA-C-restricted and well-studied HLA-B-restricted CMV epitopes were used in the study. Through public TCR beta signatures, both CMV infection and matching HLA type were indicated.

TCRdb analysed the reads with MiXCR anew, one entry per CDR3 protein. This table holds approximately 110,000 distinct CDR3 sequences, 32% found once. The study's findings and limits: Summed public TCR beta family frequency identified CMV carriers bearing the relevant HLA.

The CDR3 runs to 16 residues. The junction had 11 bases not matched to a gene; V was cut back by 6 bases and J by 4 bases. Germline loops: CDR1 SNHLY, CDR2 FYNNEI. The chain employs TRBV2 and TRBJ2-2; 7 nucleotides match TRBD2. This clonotype originated in a human donor in good health (CMV status not recorded). Some clones in this sample may be carry-over from other donors' samples. Sequencing used CD8+ T cells from cultured PBMCs, obtained from culture after CMV antigen stimulation. The CDR3 loop is CASRRARGTLTGELFF. In DNA, the CDR3 is TGTGCCAGCAGACGGGCGCGGGGGACCCTCACCGGGGAGCTGTTTTTT. Using reference TRBV2 and TRBJ2-2 for the parts outside the CDR3, the full variable domain is EPEVTQTPSHQVTQMGQEVILRCVPISNHLYFYWYRQILGQKVEFLVSFYNNEISEKSEIFDDQFSVERPDGSNFTLKIRSTKLEDSAMYFCASRRARGTLTGELFFGEGSRLTVL.